Presented here are 30 T cell receptor beta chains from one specimen sequenced in a study of shared clonotypes between healthy human individuals. The protocol was immunoSEQ multiplex PCR, while the TCRdb copy is restricted to in-frame clones and leaves out a portion. The sample contains 2 million to 2.5 million clones, more than 90% of which appear only once. The sample taken for sequencing was naive CD4+ T cells sorted from blood. Subset of the sample: CD45RA+ positively selected. The receptors originated from a young man in good health.

The chain recombines TRBV28 with TRBJ1-4; 8 bases match TRBD1. V lost 3 bases and J lost 6; bases outside the gene matches: 3. This CDR3 comprises 14 residues. CDR1 and CDR2 (germline): MDHEN, SYDVKM. Here the CDR3 reads CASSFGTGHEKLFF. The CDR3 region has the DNA TGTGCCAGCAGTTTCGGGACAGGCCATGAAAAACTGTTTTTT.

V and J are TRBV18 and TRBJ1-1; 7 bases fit TRBD1. The CDR3 sequence is 14 residues long. Looked up from germline, CDR1 is KGHSH and CDR2 is LQKENI. Trimming took 2 bases from V and 8 from J; bases not matched to a gene: 8. The CDR3 sequence: CASSPGQVQTEAFF. DNA of the CDR3: TGTGCCAGCTCACCAGGACAGGTCCAAACAGAAGCTTTCTTT.

Written as DNA, the CDR3 is TGTGCCAGCAGCTTAAAGGTCATCAGTACTGAAGCTTTCTTT. Residues: CASSLKVISTEAFF. V and J are TRBV7-2 and TRBJ1-1; no reliable D call. From germline, CDR1 is SGHTA and CDR2 FQGNSA. The CDR3 runs 14 residues. V lost 2 bases, J lost 5 bases, and 12 bases lay in between.

The V and J genes are TRBV30 and TRBJ1-4; D is possibly TRBD1 (5 bases). Trimming removed 0 bases from V and 7 bases from J, with 15 bases in between. The CDR3 contains 15 residues. Germline CDR1 and CDR2: GTSNPN and SVGIG (reference sequence). Written as DNA, the CDR3 is TGTGCCTGGAGTGTTTCGGGACTGGTGGGTGAAAAACTGTTTTTT. As protein: CAWSVSGLVGEKLFF.

The V gene is TRBV6-6, the J gene TRBJ2-7, with D perhaps TRBD1 (5 bases). CDR1 and CDR2 from the germline V gene are MNHNY and SVGAGI (reference sequence). The CDR3 length is 14 residues. V was cut by 6 bases and J by 0 bases, with 12 bases left in between. CDR3 residues: CASSRRQSSYEQYF. CDR3 DNA: TGTGCCAGCAGCCGTAGACAGAGCTCCTACGAGCAGTACTTC.

Concerning this clone: A read error may produce the germline difference seen at one junction end. DNA of the CDR3: TGTACCAGCAGCCGTACAGAGACCCAGTACTTC. Protein sequence: CTSSRTETQYF. The rearrangement joins TRBV7-9 to TRBJ2-5; D gene uncertain. Germline V lookup: CDR1 SEHNR, CDR2 FQNEAQ (reference sequence). The CDR3 totals 11 residues. Together with reference TRBV7-9 and TRBJ2-5, the CDR3 gives the full variable domain: DTGVSQNPRHKITKRGQNVTFRCDPISEHNRLYWYRQTLGQGPEFLTYFQNEAQLEKSRLLSDRFSAERPKGSFSTLEIQRTEQGDSAMYLCTSSRTETQYFGPGTRLLVL.

This chain uses TRBV7-2 with TRBJ2-1, with 10 positions matching TRBD2. Looked up from germline, CDR1 is SGHTA and CDR2 is FQGNSA. Trimming cost V 5 bases and J 7 bases; bases outside gene matches: 5. The CDR3 runs to 14 residues. CDR3 region: CASSRPGLANEQFF. CDR3 bases: TGTGCCAGCAGCCGCCCGGGACTAGCGAATGAGCAGTTCTTC.

The CDR3 sequence: CCYSGNSYNEQFF. The CDR3 coding sequence is TGCTGCTACTCCGGGAACTCCTACAATGAGCAGTTCTTC. The rearrangement uses TRBV29-1 and TRBJ2-1, with D tentatively TRBD2 (5 bases). Germline V lookup: CDR1 SQVTM, CDR2 ANQGSEA. The CDR3 runs to 13 residues.

The gene calls are TRBV5-1 and TRBJ1-2; a weak D match, TRBD1 (5 bases). Germline CDR1 SGHRS, CDR2 YFSETQ. The CDR3 runs to 15 residues. The V and J ends lost 6 bases and 8 bases respectively, with 23 bases between them. The CDR3 is CASTPLEVSGDGYTF. CDR3 DNA sequence: TGCGCCAGCACCCCCTTGGAGGTGTCGGGGGACGGCTACACCTTC. The complete variable domain, with remaining parts taken from reference TRBV5-1 and TRBJ1-2, reads KAGVTQTPRYLIKTRGQQVTLSCSPISGHRSVSWYQQTPGQGLQFLFEYFSETQRNKGNFPGRFSGRQFSNSRSEMNVSTLELGDSALYLCASTPLEVSGDGYTFGSGTRLTVV.

This sequence joins TRBV5-4 and TRBJ2-1; D uncertain. CDR3 length equals 16 residues. V lost 1 base, J lost 0 bases, and 11 bases lay in between. CDR1 is SGHNT, CDR2 YYREEE, per germline (reference sequence). The CDR3 bases are TGTGCCAGCAGCTTGTCCCGACCGAGCTCCTACAATGAGCAGTTCTTC. This gives the protein CASSLSRPSSYNEQFF.

The chain is built from TRBV28 and TRBJ2-2, with TRBD1 matching 8 bases. The CDR3 sequence is 17 residues long. Per the germline V gene, CDR1 is MDHEN and CDR2 is SYDVKM. With V trimmed by 7 bases and J by 3 bases, 13 bases remained unmatched. CDR3 sequence: CASTSSKGQGDTGELFF. CDR3 bases: TGTGCCAGCACCTCCAGCAAAGGACAGGGAGACACCGGGGAGCTGTTTTTT.

The rearrangement links TRBV6-1 to TRBJ1-1, with 7 bases that match TRBD1. Germline CDR1 and CDR2: MNHNS and SASEGT. Trimming cost V 4 bases and J 1 base; bases outside gene matches: 9. The CDR3 contains 16 residues. The CDR3 is CASSAKQGLGNTEAFF. CDR3 bases: TGTGCCAGCAGTGCAAAACAGGGGTTGGGGAACACTGAAGCTTTCTTT.

The V call is TRBV28, the J call TRBJ1-2; no definite D call. The CDR3 length is 10 residues. Germline V lookup: CDR1 MDHEN, CDR2 SYDVKM. With 10 bases removed from V and 8 bases from J, the gap between germline ends came to 11 bases. CDR3: CATLNLGYTF. CDR3 DNA: TGTGCCACCCTAAACTTGGGCTACACCTTC.

On this clone itself: Other DNA sequences in this sample translate to the same CDR3. The rearrangement uses TRBV5-1 and TRBJ2-3; no clear D. Trimming took off 0 bases at V and 1 base at J, with 9 bases between the two ends. Germline values: CDR1 SGHRS, CDR2 YFSETQ. This CDR3 region has 15 residues. The CDR3 spells CASSLAGRGTDTQYF. As DNA, the CDR3 is TGCGCCAGCAGCTTGGCCGGGCGCGGCACAGATACGCAGTATTTT.

This chain connects TRBV18 to TRBJ1-1; D unresolved. This CDR3 region has 16 residues. Germline assignment: CDR1 KGHSH and CDR2 LQKENI. The V gene lost 4 bases and the J gene lost 0 bases, with 15 bases spanning the gap. The CDR3, as DNA: TGTGCCAGCTCACACTCCTCGGGAGGCTTGAACACTGAAGCTTTCTTT. Protein sequence: CASSHSSGGLNTEAFF. Filled out from reference TRBV18 and TRBJ1-1, the complete variable domain reads NAGVMQNPRHLVRRRGQEARLRCSPMKGHSHVYWYRQLPEEGLKFMVYLQKENIIDESGMPKERFSAEFPKEGPSILRIQQVVRGDSAAYFCASSHSSGGLNTEAFFGQGTRLTVV.

The chain recombines TRBV5-4 with TRBJ2-4; D unclear. Germline V gene data show CDR1 as SGHNT and CDR2 as YYREEE (reference sequence). Trimming took off 1 base at V and 8 bases at J, with 19 bases between the two ends. The CDR3 is 16 amino acids. The CDR3 loop is CASSLLSAKSGDIQYF. The CDR3 bases are TGTGCCAGCAGCTTGCTGTCAGCCAAATCTGGGGACATTCAGTACTTC.

The V gene is TRBV7-9, the J gene TRBJ2-7; D unresolved. V was cut by 11 bases and J by 2 bases, with 10 bases left in between. This CDR3 comprises 11 residues. CDR1 and CDR2 (germline): SEHNR, FQNEAQ (reference sequence). The CDR3 DNA reads as TGTGCCCTAGGTTTTCCCTACGAGCAGTACTTC. Amino acid sequence: CALGFPYEQYF.

This rearrangement joins TRBV9 to TRBJ1-1; D is unresolved. Germline CDR1 reads SGDLS; CDR2 reads YYNGEE. The germline V and J ends were trimmed by 4 bases and 6 bases, with 13 bases remaining between them. This CDR3 contains 13 residues. CDR3 in DNA: TGTGCCAGCAGCTCCGCCACGTCGCCTGAAGCTTTCTTT. Protein: CASSSATSPEAFF.

This clone came up once. V usage is TRBV27 and J usage is TRBJ2-5; 12 nucleotides line up with TRBD2. The CDR3 is 15 residues long. After removal of 7 bases from V and 5 bases from J, the junction contained 8 bases not matched to a gene. Looked up from germline, CDR1 is MNHEY and CDR2 is SMNVEV (reference sequence). CDR3 sequence reads: CASTTTSGGRETQYF. In DNA, the CDR3 is TGTGCCAGCACCACCACTAGCGGGGGGCGGGAGACCCAGTACTTC.

A single count supports this clone. This rearrangement joins TRBV30 to TRBJ2-7, with D possibly TRBD1 on 5 matching bases. CDR1 GTSNPN and CDR2 SVGIG come from the germline V gene (reference sequence). V dropped 3 bases and J dropped 2 bases, with 11 bases sitting between them. This CDR3 has 13 residues. The DNA for the CDR3 is TGTGCCTGGAGCTCAGGGAACCCCTACGAGCAGTACTTC. Its translation is CAWSSGNPYEQYF.

The chain combines TRBV7-9 with TRBJ1-3; no definite D call. Looked up from germline, CDR1 is SEHNR and CDR2 is FQNEAQ (reference sequence). The length of the CDR3 is 13 residues. Trimming removed 5 bases at V and 2 bases at J, with 7 bases between. The CDR3 coding sequence is TGTGCCAGCAGCACGGTGGCTGGAAACACCATATATTTT. This codes for CASSTVAGNTIYF.

The chain links TRBV18 to TRBJ2-1; D unclear. The CDR3 contains 13 residues. The germline CDR1 and CDR2 sequences are KGHSH and LQKENI. Trimming removed 1 base from V and 8 bases from J, with 9 bases in between. The CDR3 loop reads CASSPQGSYEQFF. In DNA, the CDR3 is TGTGCCAGCTCACCACAAGGCAGCTATGAGCAGTTCTTC.

Of note for this clone: Other nucleotide sequences in the sample specify the same CDR3. This chain uses TRBV7-2 with TRBJ1-5; 9 nucleotides line up with TRBD1. This CDR3 has 14 residues. The trim removed 4 bases at V and 5 bases at J, leaving 3 bases unmatched. In germline, CDR1 is SGHTA, CDR2 FQGNSA. For the CDR3, the DNA is TGTGCCAGCAGCTCGAGACAGGGGGATCAGCCCCAGCATTTT. As protein: CASSSRQGDQPQHF.

This chain connects TRBV7-3 to TRBJ1-6; D is ambiguous. Trimming removed 0 bases at V and 9 bases at J, with 12 bases between. CDR3 length: 15 residues. Looked up from germline, CDR1 is SGHTA and CDR2 is FQGTGA. The CDR3 sequence is CASSLTSEGGSPLHF. Here the CDR3 DNA reads TGTGCCAGCAGCTTAACGTCGGAGGGTGGTTCACCCCTCCACTTT. Looking up the rest from reference TRBV7-3 and TRBJ1-6 gives the full variable domain: GAGVSQTPSNKVTEKGKYVELRCDPISGHTALYWYRQSLGQGPEFLIYFQGTGAADDSGLPNDRFFAVRPEGSVSTLKIQRTERGDSAVYLCASSLTSEGGSPLHFGNGTRLTVT.

This chain connects TRBV21-1 to TRBJ2-1; TRBD2 reflects the table's D call only, with no check against the DNA. TRBV21-1 is described as a pseudogene. The CDR3 runs 15 residues. DNA of the CDR3: TGTGCCAGCATCCCGGGGGGGATCCCCTACAATGAGCAGTTCTTC. Its translation: CASIPGGIPYNEQFF.

The V call is TRBV6-5, the J call TRBJ1-1; D is unclear. Trimming shortened V by 0 bases and J by 3 bases, and 5 bases separated the two germline ends. This CDR3 region has 13 residues. CDR1 is MNHEY and CDR2 is SVGAGI in the germline V gene. DNA of the CDR3: TGTGCCAGCAGTTACTCGGTGCACACTGAAGCTTTCTTT. This sequence encodes CASSYSVHTEAFF.

This clone was seen a single time. The genes are TRBV10-1 and TRBJ2-1; 8 positions match TRBD2. V lost 2 bases and J lost 7; bases outside the gene matches: 4. Germline V gene data show CDR1 as WNHNN and CDR2 as SYGVQD (reference sequence). This CDR3 contains 14 residues. CDR3 sequence (DNA): TGCGCCAGCAGTGAGAGCGGGAGTTGGAATGAGCAGTTCTTC. This gives the protein CASSESGSWNEQFF.

This chain connects TRBV5-1 to TRBJ1-1; D not certain. This CDR3 spans 15 amino acids. V lost 0 bases and J lost 2, with 11 bases in between. The germline gives CDR1 SGHRS, CDR2 YFSETQ. The CDR3 spells CASSLAYRLNTEAFF. CDR3 DNA: TGCGCCAGCAGCTTGGCTTACAGACTTAACACTGAAGCTTTCTTT.

Here the CDR3 DNA reads TGTGCCAGCAGTGACCCCTCCCTGTTTGGTGGCGGGGAGCTGTTTTTT. Protein: CASSDPSLFGGGELFF. The genes are TRBV6-1 and TRBJ2-2, with no clear D. Germline V gene data show CDR1 as MNHNS and CDR2 as SASEGT. The CDR3 contains 16 residues. The ends were cut back, 3 bases at V and 7 bases at J, with 18 bases in the middle.

This sequence joins TRBV28 and TRBJ2-6, with D perhaps matching TRBD2 (5 bases). CDR3 size: 18 residues. Per the germline V gene, CDR1 is MDHEN and CDR2 is SYDVKM. Trimming shortened V by 2 bases and J by 2 bases, and 16 bases separated the two germline ends. The CDR3 region has the DNA TGTGCCAGCAGTTTACCGATCCCAGGAGGTCCTGGGGCCAACGTCCTGACTTTC. Its protein product is CASSLPIPGGPGANVLTF.